The sequence of this T cell receptor beta chain was determined in a study of CD8+CD57+ T cells in acquired aplastic anemia. For the study at large: Sorted CD4+ and CD8+ cells yielded DNA averaging around 3.2 ug.

Turning to this clonotype: Its antigen is unidentified.

The study, taken as a whole, reports: Around 29 shared CD8+ CDR3s appeared highly expressed within patients' immunodominant clones. Significance was not reached for CD8+ Simpson's diversity between patients and controls.

CDR3 length equals 15 residues. V was pared by 0 bases and J by 8 bases, with 16 bases between. Germline assignment: CDR1 ENHRY and CDR2 SYGVKD. Template material for TCR beta VDJ and CDR3 profiling consisted of genomic DNA. A single record per CDR3 protein comes from TCRdb applying MiXCR to the reads. The sample includes around 190,000 distinct CDR3 sequences, around half of them seen just once. V gene TRBV10-3 combines with J gene TRBJ1-2; D is unclear. This clonotype originated in a human donor in good health, serving as a control. Sequenced: sorted CD4+, CD8+, or CD8+CD57+ T cells (not recorded which) from PBMCs. The CDR3 region is CAISESDWGIWGYTF. The CDR3 DNA sequence: TGTGCCATCAGTGAGTCGGATTGGGGTATTTGGGGCTACACCTTC.